A single TCR beta chain is shown here with its context. The table came from immunoSEQ multiplex PCR; TCRdb's copy has only in-frame clones and leaves some out. The table has roughly 220,000 clones, 88% seen once. The CDR3 consists of 15 residues. Trimming left V 6 bases short and J 2 bases short, with 16 bases between. CDR1 and CDR2 from the germline V gene are MDHEN and SYDVKM. The data were obtained in a study of blood T cell repertoires in COVID-19. Background on the study: Acute and convalescent COVID-19 samples came from the United States, Italy and Spain. PBMCs, B-cell-depleted T cells, or T cells provided the cDNA or gDNA that made up the material.

The participants were between about 18 and 89 years old and came from 20 to 30 US areas. Categorization into cohorts depended on clinical history that participants reported. Sequenced: PBMCs or T cells enriched from blood (not recorded which). This TCR came from a woman aged 50 to 60 with acute COVID-19. The V call is TRBV28, the J call TRBJ1-2, with D possibly matching TRBD1 (5 bases). DNA for the CDR3: TGTGCCAGCAGCCCGGGACTGAGTTTAAACTATGGCTACACCTTC. Protein: CASSPGLSLNYGYTF.